In its sample, the clone carrying this TCR beta chain was seen once. The record originates from a study of blood T cell repertoires in COVID-19. Overall study: The United States, Italy and Spain were the sources of the acute and convalescent COVID-19 samples. T cells, B-cell-depleted T cells, or PBMCs supplied cDNA or gDNA.

In the authors' workflow: It was from reference gene primer amplification that nucleated cell counts were estimated. The data were produced by immunoSEQ multiplex PCR, yet TCRdb's version contains in-frame clones alone and is incomplete. V, J and clone size reflect that table, while D and trimming were determined from the DNA. The sample shows approximately 530,000 clones, less than 90% of them seen only once. Trimming removed 0 bases at V and 0 bases at J, with 8 bases between. Per germline, CDR1 SGHNT and CDR2 YYREEE (reference sequence). The CDR3 runs 15 residues. The Seattle patients joined while their infection was active and were tracked longitudinally afterward.

The sequenced sample consisted of peripheral blood. The gene calls are TRBV5-4 and TRBJ2-3, with D tentatively TRBD2 (5 bases). This clonotype originated in a woman aged 45 to 65 with COVID-19, enrolled during active disease. The CDR3 DNA sequence: TGTGCCAGCAGCTTGGAGGCGGGTAGCACAGATACGCAGTATTTT. It translates to CASSLEAGSTDTQYF.